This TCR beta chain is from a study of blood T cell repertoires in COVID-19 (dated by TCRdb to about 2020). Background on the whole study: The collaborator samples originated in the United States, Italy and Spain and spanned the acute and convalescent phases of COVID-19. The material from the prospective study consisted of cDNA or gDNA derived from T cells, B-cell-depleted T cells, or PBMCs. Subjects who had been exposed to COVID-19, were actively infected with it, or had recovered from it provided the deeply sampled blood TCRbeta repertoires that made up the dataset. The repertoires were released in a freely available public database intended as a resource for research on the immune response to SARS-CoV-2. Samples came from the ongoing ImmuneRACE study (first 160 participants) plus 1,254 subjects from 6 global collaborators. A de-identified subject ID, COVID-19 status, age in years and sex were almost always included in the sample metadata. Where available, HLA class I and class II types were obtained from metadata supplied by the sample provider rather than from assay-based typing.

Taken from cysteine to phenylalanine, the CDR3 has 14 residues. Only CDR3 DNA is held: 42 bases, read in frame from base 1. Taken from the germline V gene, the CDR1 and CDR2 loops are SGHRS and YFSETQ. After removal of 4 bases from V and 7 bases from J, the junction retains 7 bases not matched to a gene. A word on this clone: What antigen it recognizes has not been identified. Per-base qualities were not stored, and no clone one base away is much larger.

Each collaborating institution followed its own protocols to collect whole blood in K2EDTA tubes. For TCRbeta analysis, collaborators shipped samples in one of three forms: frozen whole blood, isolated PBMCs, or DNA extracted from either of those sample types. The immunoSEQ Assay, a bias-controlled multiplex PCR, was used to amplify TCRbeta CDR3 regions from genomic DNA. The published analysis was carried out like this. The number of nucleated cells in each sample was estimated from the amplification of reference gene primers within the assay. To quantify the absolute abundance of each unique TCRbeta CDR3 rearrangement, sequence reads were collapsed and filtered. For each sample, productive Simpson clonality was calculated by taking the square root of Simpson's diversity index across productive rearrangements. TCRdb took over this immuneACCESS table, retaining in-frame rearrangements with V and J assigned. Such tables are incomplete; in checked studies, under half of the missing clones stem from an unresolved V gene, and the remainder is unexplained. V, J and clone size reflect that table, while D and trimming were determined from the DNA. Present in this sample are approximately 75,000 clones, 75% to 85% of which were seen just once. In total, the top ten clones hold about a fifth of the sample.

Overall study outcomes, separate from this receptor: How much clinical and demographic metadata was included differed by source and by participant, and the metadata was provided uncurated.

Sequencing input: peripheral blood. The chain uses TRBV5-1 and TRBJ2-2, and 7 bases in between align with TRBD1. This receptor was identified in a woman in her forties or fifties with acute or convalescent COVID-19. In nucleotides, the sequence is TGCGCCAGCAGCCCCGACAGGGTTGGCGGGGAGCTGTTTTTT. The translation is CASSPDRVGGELFF.